Given below is one TCR beta chain in context. Its specific antigen is unknown. No base quality values were provided; no much bigger clone lies one nucleotide off. The source of the sample is a study of blood T cell repertoires in COVID-19 (TCRdb year 2020). Broadly, across the study: Samples covering the acute and convalescent phases of COVID-19 were provided by collaborators in the United States, Italy and Spain. The repertoires were released in a freely available public database meant as a resource for research on the immune response to SARS-CoV-2. Sample metadata almost always included a de-identified subject ID, COVID-19 status, age in years and sex. Deeply sampled blood TCRbeta repertoires from subjects exposed to, actively infected with, or recovered from COVID-19 were included in the dataset. Samples came from the ongoing ImmuneRACE study (first 160 participants) plus 1,254 subjects from 6 global collaborators. The material from the prospective study consisted of cDNA or gDNA derived from T cells, B-cell-depleted T cells, or PBMCs. Where HLA class I and class II types were available, the types were taken from metadata supplied by the sample provider, not from assay-based typing.

Participants in the prospective study were aged about 18 to 95 years, lived in under 30 United States geographic areas, and enrolled through a virtual design. In the prospective study, cohorts were assigned on the basis of participant-reported clinical history obtained from a screening survey and a study questionnaire. ImmuneRACE Cohort 3 recovered participants were defined by two consecutive negative NP/OP PCR tests, healthcare professional clearance, or symptom resolution. Mobile phlebotomists in the prospective study collected whole blood, serum and a nasopharyngeal or oropharyngeal swab from every participant. Participants in the prospective study had the option to provide additional blood draws and questionnaires over a 2-month period. Prospective study blood samples were shipped either frozen or at room temperature before DNA extraction. What the research found in general, with its limitations: How much clinical and demographic metadata was included differed by source and by participant, and the metadata was provided uncurated.

The immunoSEQ Assay, a bias-controlled multiplex PCR, was used to amplify TCRbeta CDR3 regions from genomic DNA. From the authors' description of their analysis: Within the assay, amplification of reference gene primers was used to estimate how many nucleated cells each sample contained. To quantify the absolute abundance of each unique TCRbeta CDR3 rearrangement, sequence reads were collapsed and filtered. Productive Simpson clonality was computed per sample as the square root of Simpson's diversity index over productive rearrangements. The table was pulled from immuneACCESS by TCRdb, which kept in-frame rearrangements only. Such tables lose some clones; where checked, under half of the loss comes from unresolved V genes, and the rest has no known cause. The D gene and trimming were derived from the DNA, and the V and J assignments and clone size from that table. Present in this sample are nearly 250,000 clones, about 82% of which were seen just once. The ten largest clones take up approximately 2.1% of the sample.

The sample consisted of PBMCs or T cells enriched from blood (not recorded which). This TCR was sampled from a woman aged 45-59 years who had recovered from COVID-19.

Read as DNA, the sequence is TGTGCCAGCAGATCCCCGACAGGGAACTATGGCTACACCTTC. The translation is CASRSPTGNYGYTF. The rearrangement joined TRBV28 to TRBJ1-2, and 7 bases in between align with TRBD1. Looking up the germline V gene yields CDR1 MDHEN and CDR2 SYDVKM. Unmatched junction bases come to 6, with V trimmed by 6 bases and J by 2 bases. Its CDR3 holds 14 amino acids, cysteine through phenylalanine. Of all the DNA, just the CDR3 is kept, 42 bases in frame from base 1.